This note documents a single T cell receptor beta chain sequence. Trimming cost V 1 base and J 0 bases, with 10 bases left between them. The CDR3 consists of 16 residues. Looked up from germline, CDR1 is MGHRA and CDR2 is YSYEKL. Authors' methods: Reference gene primers were amplified, and this amplification served to estimate nucleated cell counts. The repertoire was sequenced with immunoSEQ multiplex PCR; TCRdb's copy has only in-frame clones and lacks some. Clone size and the V and J calls come from that table; the DNA yielded D and trimming. The sample holds under 300,000 clones, 70% to 90% seen once. This entry comes from a study of blood T cell repertoires in COVID-19. In the study overall: From the United States, Italy and Spain came samples of acute and convalescent COVID-19.

Sequencing input: peripheral blood. V is TRBV4-1 and J is TRBJ1-5; D might be TRBD1 (5 bases). The clonotype was recovered from a woman aged 40 to 49 who had recovered from COVID-19. CDR3 DNA: TGCGCCAGCAGCCAAGTCGGGGGAATTAGCAATCAGCCCCAGCATTTT. Residues: CASSQVGGISNQPQHF.